The T cell receptor (beta chain) described here comes from a study of T cell responses to AZD1222 COVID-19 vaccine. Study-wide results and limits: Only a handful of AZD1222 recipients, more than 5 in all, had baseline seropositivity. Sampling captured repertoires only after the peak T cell response.

Pooled in the analysis were second doses at about 4 or about 12 weeks. As regards this clone: Its specificity is unknown.

Trimming removed 0 bases from V and 8 bases from J, with 16 bases in between. The germline V gene has CDR1 SGHAT and CDR2 FQNNGV. This CDR3 contains 15 residues. Profiled with immunoSEQ multiplex PCR; TCRdb holds only in-frame clones, not every one. The sample consists of about 56,000 clones, nearly 80% of them appearing once. The sequence was obtained from an adult who received the AZD1222 COVID-19 vaccine. The sample consisted of peripheral blood, taken 28 days after the second AZD1222 dose. V is TRBV11-2 and J is TRBJ1-2; possibly TRBD1 for D (6 bases). The CDR3 DNA reads TGTGCCAGCAGCTTAGATCCTAGGGACGGGGGCGGCTACACCTTC. Residues: CASSLDPRDGGGYTF.